This T cell receptor (beta chain) was obtained from a study of response to subunit inactivated influenza vaccine. Via MiXCR, TCRdb re-called the RT-PCR reads, giving one row per CDR3 protein. The sample shows approximately 700,000 distinct CDR3 sequences, about 15% of them seen only once. The CDR3 loop spans 15 amino acids. Germline V CDR1 and CDR2: SGHRS, YFSETQ. Trimming cost V 0 bases and J 0 bases; bases outside gene matches: 1. This clonotype was seen at least ten times. This clonotype was obtained from a man in his fifties who received an inactivated influenza vaccine. Sequenced here: PBMCs from blood, sampled 14 to 15 days before vaccination. This rearrangement joins TRBV5-1 to TRBJ2-3, with 7 bases aligning to TRBD2. The CDR3 coding sequence is TGCGCCAGCAGCTTGGAAGCGGGAAGCACAGATACGCAGTATTTT. It translates to CASSLEAGSTDTQYF.